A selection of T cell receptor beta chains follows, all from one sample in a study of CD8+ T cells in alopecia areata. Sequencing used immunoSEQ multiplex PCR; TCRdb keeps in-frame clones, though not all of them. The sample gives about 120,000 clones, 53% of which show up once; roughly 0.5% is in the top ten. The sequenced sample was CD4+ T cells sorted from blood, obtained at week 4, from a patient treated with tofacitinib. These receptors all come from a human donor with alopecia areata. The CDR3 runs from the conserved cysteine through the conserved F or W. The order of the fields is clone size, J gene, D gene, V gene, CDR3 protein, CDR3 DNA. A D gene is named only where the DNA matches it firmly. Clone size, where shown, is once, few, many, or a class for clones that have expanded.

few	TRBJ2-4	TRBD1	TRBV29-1	CSVPPTGLGAKNIQYF	TGCAGCGTTCCACCGACAGGGTTGGGAGCCAAAAACATTCAGTACTTC
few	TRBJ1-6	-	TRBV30	CAWSGGSPLHF	TGTGCCTGGAGCGGGGGTTCACCCCTCCACTTT
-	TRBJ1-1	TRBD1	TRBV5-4	CASSHDRGNTEAFF	TGTGCCAGCAGCCATGACAGGGGGAACACTGAAGCTTTCTTT
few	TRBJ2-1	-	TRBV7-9	CASTPTGDEQFF	TGTGCCAGCACCCCAACCGGCGATGAGCAGTTCTTC
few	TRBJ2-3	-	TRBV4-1	CASSLKLDTDTQYF	TGCGCCAGCAGCCTTAAACTTGACACAGATACGCAGTATTTT
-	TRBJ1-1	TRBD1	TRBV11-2	CASSAYGTVNTEAFF	TGTGCCAGCAGCGCTTACGGGACAGTGAACACTGAAGCTTTCTTT
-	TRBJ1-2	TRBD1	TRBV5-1	CASSSGTDYGYTF	TGCGCCAGCAGCTCCGGGACAGATTATGGCTACACCTTC
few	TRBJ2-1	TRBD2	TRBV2	CASTLSGGPLNEQFF	TGTGCCAGCACCCTGAGCGGGGGTCCCCTCAATGAGCAGTTCTTC
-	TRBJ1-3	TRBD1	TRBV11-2	CASSPIQGGNTIYF	TGTGCCAGCAGCCCCATACAGGGGGGAAACACCATATATTTT
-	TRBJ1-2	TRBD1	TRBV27	CASKGTGGGALRGYTF	TGTGCCAGCAAGGGGACAGGGGGTGGTGCGTTACGTGGCTACACCTTC
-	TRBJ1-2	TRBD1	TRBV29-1	CSVGGTGLNYGYTF	TGCAGCGTTGGGGGGACAGGACTTAACTATGGCTACACCTTC
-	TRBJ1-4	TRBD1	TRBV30	CAWSGTGTSEKLFF	TGTGCCTGGAGTGGGACAGGGACTAGCGAAAAACTGTTTTTT
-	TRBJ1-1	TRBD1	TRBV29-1	CSVYRGSGGMNTEAFF	TGCAGCGTTTACAGGGGGAGTGGTGGAATGAACACTGAAGCTTTCTTT
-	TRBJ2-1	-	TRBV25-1	CASSEFWTSMNEQFF	TGTGCCAGCAGTGAATTCTGGACGTCGATGAATGAGCAGTTCTTC
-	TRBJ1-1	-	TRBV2	CASIYREGGTEAFF	TGTGCCAGCATTTACAGGGAAGGGGGCACTGAAGCTTTCTTT
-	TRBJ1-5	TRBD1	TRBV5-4	CASSADRGLQPQHF	TGTGCCAGCAGCGCAGACAGGGGTTTGCAGCCCCAGCATTTT
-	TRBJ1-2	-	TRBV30	CAWSATVGGYTF	TGTGCCTGGAGTGCTACTGTGGGTGGCTACACCTTC
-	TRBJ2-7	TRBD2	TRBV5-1	CASSSTSGSYEQYF	TGCGCCAGCAGCTCGACTAGCGGGAGCTACGAGCAGTACTTC
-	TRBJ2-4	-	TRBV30	CAWSKWEPKNIQYF	TGTGCCTGGAGTAAGTGGGAACCCAAAAACATTCAGTACTTC
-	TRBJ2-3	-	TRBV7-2	CASSAAFTQYF	TGTGCCAGCAGCGCCGCTTTTACGCAGTATTTT
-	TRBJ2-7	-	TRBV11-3	CASSLDDYEQYF	TGTGCCAGCAGCTTAGACGACTACGAGCAGTACTTC
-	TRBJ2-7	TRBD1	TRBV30	CAWSLDRGPNEQYF	TGTGCCTGGAGTTTGGACAGGGGGCCCAACGAGCAGTACTTC
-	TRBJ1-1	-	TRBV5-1	CASSLEGENTEAFF	TGCGCCAGCAGCTTGGAGGGAGAGAACACTGAAGCTTTCTTT
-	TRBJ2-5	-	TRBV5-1	CASSFPQETQYF	TGCGCCAGCAGCTTCCCCCAAGAGACCCAGTACTTC
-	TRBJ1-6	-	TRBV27	CASSLFAEKFTTLHF	TGTGCCAGCAGTTTATTTGCAGAGAAATTTACAACCCTCCACTTT
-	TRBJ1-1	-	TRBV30	CAWSRDYTEAFF	TGTGCCTGGAGTCGGGACTACACTGAAGCTTTCTTT